This T cell receptor (beta chain) is from a study of T-cell reconstitution after alpha-beta-depleted transplantation in children. This CDR3 contains 15 residues. The germline V gene has CDR1 SGHVS and CDR2 FQNEAQ. V was shortened by 1 base and J by 2 bases, with 12 bases between the two germline ends. Study-wide results and caveats: Expanded graft clones numbering several hundred reportedly gave rise to alpha-beta T cells about two months after transplant. Some patients owed their high day-60 TCRbeta diversity to surviving recipient T cells and thymic progenitors. When one year had passed after transplant, most T-cell counts and diversity came from newly produced T cells.

This clonotype was counted a few times. Its matching antigen is unknown. Preparation of the TCRbeta library involved a method that used unique molecular identifiers. Using its own MiXCR run on the PCR reads, TCRdb lists one record per CDR3 protein. The data hold about 640,000 distinct CDR3 sequences, with roughly 13% observed a single time. The TCR was taken from a male patient aged 10-17 years who had a stem cell transplant for acute myeloid leukemia, so the T cells may come from the graft donor. This sequence joins TRBV7-8 and TRBJ2-7; D ambiguous. Sequenced material: PBMCs, mostly from graft donor cells, taken 360 days after TCRalphabeta/CD19-depleted stem cell transplant. The CDR3 bases are TGTGCCAGCAGCTTAGGTAGTCTAGAACCCTACGAGCAGTACTTC. It yields the protein CASSLGSLEPYEQYF.